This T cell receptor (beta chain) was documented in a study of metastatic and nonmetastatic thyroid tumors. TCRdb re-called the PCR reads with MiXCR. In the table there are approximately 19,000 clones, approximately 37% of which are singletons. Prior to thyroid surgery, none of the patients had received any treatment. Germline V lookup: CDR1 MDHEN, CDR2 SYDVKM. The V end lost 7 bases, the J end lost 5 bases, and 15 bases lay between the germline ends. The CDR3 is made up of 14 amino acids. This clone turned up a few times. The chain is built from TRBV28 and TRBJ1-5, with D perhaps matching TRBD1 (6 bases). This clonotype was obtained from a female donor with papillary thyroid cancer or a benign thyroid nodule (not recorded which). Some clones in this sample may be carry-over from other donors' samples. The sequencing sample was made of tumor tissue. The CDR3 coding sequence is TGTGCCAGCATCGCGCGGACAGCCTATCAGCCCCAGCATTTT. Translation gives CASIARTAYQPQHF.